This T cell receptor (beta chain) was recorded in a study of vaccination effects on CD4 cells after COVID-19. Findings of the study overall: Limitations: small convalescent group and missing early post-infection timepoints.

Regarding this clone: Its antigen is currently unknown.

Produced via immunoSEQ multiplex PCR; TCRdb's table is partial and in-frame only. In the table there are tens of thousands of clones, roughly 76% of which are singletons. ViraFEST used viral peptide pools to expand antigen-specific CD4+ T cells before sequencing. Isolating CD4+ T cells followed roughly ten days of culture. This sample comprised CD4+ T cells from PBMCs cultured with HCoV-229E spike peptides, obtained before COVID-19 vaccination. The clonotype comes from a human donor who received a COVID-19 vaccine.

The CDR3 nucleotides read TGTGCCACCAGGGCGGGGGAGCGGGGGGACAATGAGCAGTTCTTC. Encoded protein: CATRAGERGDNEQFF. The chain employs TRBV24-1 and TRBJ2-1; 9 bases map to TRBD2. J lost 5 bases, V lost 7 bases, and 8 bases had no gene match. This CDR3 is built from 15 residues. Germline V gene sequence: CDR1 KGHDR, CDR2 SFDVKD.